This T cell receptor (beta chain) was sequenced during a study of PD-1 blockade in mismatch repair-deficient tumors. Sequenced by immunoSEQ multiplex PCR; TCRdb stores in-frame clones only, minus some. This table has about 84,000 clones, 65% to 85% appearing once. This CDR3 comprises 16 residues. The germline V gene has CDR1 MDHEN and CDR2 SYDVKM. Germline trimming cut 4 bases from V and 4 bases from J; bases unmatched to any gene: 11. This sample comprised peripheral blood, obtained 12 weeks after starting pembrolizumab. V and J are TRBV28 and TRBJ2-7; TRBD2 aligns across 9 bases. This TCR was recovered from an adult with mismatch repair-deficient cancer. DNA for the CDR3: TGTGCCAGCAGTTCCCCGGCTAGCGGGGATCAATACGAGCAGTACTTC. Translating gives CASSSPASGDQYEQYF.